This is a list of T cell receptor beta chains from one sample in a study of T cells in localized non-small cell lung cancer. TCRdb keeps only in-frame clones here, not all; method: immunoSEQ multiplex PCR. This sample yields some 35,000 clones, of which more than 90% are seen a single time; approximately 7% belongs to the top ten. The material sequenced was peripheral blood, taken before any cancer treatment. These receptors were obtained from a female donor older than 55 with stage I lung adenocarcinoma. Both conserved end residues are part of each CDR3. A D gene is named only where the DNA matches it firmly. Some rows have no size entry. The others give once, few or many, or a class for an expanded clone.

CDR3 DNA: TGTGCCAGTAGTCTTAATAGCAATCAGCCCCAGCATTTT; CDR3 protein: CASSLNSNQPQHF; D gene: NA; V gene: TRBV19; clone size: NA; J gene: TRBJ1-5
CDR3 DNA: TGTGCCAGCAGCGCAGGACTAGCGGCTGAAAATGAGCAGTTCTTC; CDR3 protein: CASSAGLAAENEQFF; D gene: TRBD2; V gene: TRBV9; clone size: NA; J gene: TRBJ2-1
CDR3 DNA: TGTGCCAGCAGCCAGTTCAGAGGGATCGGGGAGCTGTTTTTT; CDR3 protein: CASSQFRGIGELFF; D gene: NA; V gene: TRBV5-4; clone size: NA; J gene: TRBJ2-2
CDR3 DNA: TGTGCCAGCAGCAAAGCGTGGACAGAGGGACCCTGGTACAATGAGCAGTTCTTC; CDR3 protein: CASSKAWTEGPWYNEQFF; D gene: NA; V gene: TRBV21-1; clone size: once; J gene: TRBJ2-1
CDR3 DNA: TGTGCCAGCACCCCCTCCGCAGGGACAAACTACGAGCAGTACTTC; CDR3 protein: CASTPSAGTNYEQYF; D gene: NA; V gene: TRBV6-5; clone size: NA; J gene: TRBJ2-7
CDR3 DNA: TGTGCCAGAAGCCCGCTGACAGGGGATAATTCACCCCTCCACTTT; CDR3 protein: CARSPLTGDNSPLHF; D gene: TRBD1; V gene: TRBV5-3; clone size: NA; J gene: TRBJ1-6
CDR3 DNA: TGCGCCAGCAGCCGCGGGACTGACACAGATACGCAGTATTTT; CDR3 protein: CASSRGTDTDTQYF; D gene: NA; V gene: TRBV5-1; clone size: NA; J gene: TRBJ2-3
CDR3 DNA: TGTGCCAGCAGCTTGGGCCTCGATGAGCAGTTCTTC; CDR3 protein: CASSLGLDEQFF; D gene: NA; V gene: TRBV5-6; clone size: NA; J gene: TRBJ2-1
CDR3 DNA: TGCGCCAGCAGAACCGGGACTACCTCGGGAGATACGCAGTATTTT; CDR3 protein: CASRTGTTSGDTQYF; D gene: TRBD2; V gene: TRBV5-1; clone size: NA; J gene: TRBJ2-3
CDR3 DNA: TGCGCCAGCAGCCCAGGGAGTAATGAAAAACTGTTTTTT; CDR3 protein: CASSPGSNEKLFF; D gene: NA; V gene: TRBV5-1; clone size: NA; J gene: TRBJ1-4
CDR3 DNA: TGTGCCAGCAGCCCCGGACTCACAACTGGCACAGATACGCAGTATTTT; CDR3 protein: CASSPGLTTGTDTQYF; D gene: NA; V gene: TRBV5-6; clone size: NA; J gene: TRBJ2-3
CDR3 DNA: TGTGCCAGCAGCTTGGGGACAGGGGACTACTACGAGCAGTACTTC; CDR3 protein: CASSLGTGDYYEQYF; D gene: TRBD1; V gene: TRBV5-4; clone size: NA; J gene: TRBJ2-7
CDR3 DNA: TGCAGCGTGACAGGGACAGGGGGAAACACCATATATTTT; CDR3 protein: CSVTGTGGNTIYF; D gene: TRBD1; V gene: TRBV29-1; clone size: NA; J gene: TRBJ1-3
CDR3 DNA: TGTGCCAGCAGTGAAGAGGGGCCGGGGGCTAATGAAAAACTGTTTTTT; CDR3 protein: CASSEEGPGANEKLFF; D gene: NA; V gene: TRBV2; clone size: NA; J gene: TRBJ1-4
CDR3 DNA: TGTGCCAGCAGTGGTGGGGGCTGGGGGACTGAAGCTTTCTTT; CDR3 protein: CASSGGGWGTEAFF; D gene: NA; V gene: TRBV2; clone size: NA; J gene: TRBJ1-1
CDR3 DNA: TGTGCCAGCTCACCCGCCGGGGGGACGAACACCGGGGAGCTGTTTTTT; CDR3 protein: CASSPAGGTNTGELFF; D gene: TRBD2; V gene: TRBV18; clone size: NA; J gene: TRBJ2-2
CDR3 DNA: TGTGCCAGCAGCAGCCTTATGGGTGCAGAGACCCAGTACTTC; CDR3 protein: CASSSLMGAETQYF; D gene: NA; V gene: TRBV6-5; clone size: NA; J gene: TRBJ2-5
CDR3 DNA: TGTGCCAGCAGCGTCGGGGGGCAGCCCCAGCATTTT; CDR3 protein: CASSVGGQPQHF; D gene: NA; V gene: TRBV7-2; clone size: once; J gene: TRBJ1-5
CDR3 DNA: TGTGCCAGCAGCTTAGATAGGGTGGCAGGGAGATTTTACGAGCAGTACTTC; CDR3 protein: CASSLDRVAGRFYEQYF; D gene: NA; V gene: TRBV11-2; clone size: NA; J gene: TRBJ2-7
CDR3 DNA: TGTGCCAGCAGTCCCCGGACAGGCTCTAACTATGGCTACACCTTC; CDR3 protein: CASSPRTGSNYGYTF; D gene: TRBD1; V gene: TRBV6-5; clone size: NA; J gene: TRBJ1-2
CDR3 DNA: TGTGCCAGCAGTGAAATCCCAGGGCCCTATGGCTACACCTTC; CDR3 protein: CASSEIPGPYGYTF; D gene: NA; V gene: TRBV6-1; clone size: NA; J gene: TRBJ1-2
CDR3 DNA: TGTGCCAGCAGCGCAAACAGGGGTAATTCACCCCTCCACTTT; CDR3 protein: CASSANRGNSPLHF; D gene: TRBD1; V gene: TRBV13; clone size: NA; J gene: TRBJ1-6
CDR3 DNA: TGTGCCAGCAGCTCGAGTCGCGGACGAAGGGATGAAAAACTGTTTTTT; CDR3 protein: CASSSSRGRRDEKLFF; D gene: NA; V gene: TRBV7-9; clone size: NA; J gene: TRBJ1-4
CDR3 DNA: TGTGCCACCAGCAGCGCACTTCTATTGAACACCGGGGAGCTGTTTTTT; CDR3 protein: CATSSALLLNTGELFF; D gene: NA; V gene: TRBV15; clone size: NA; J gene: TRBJ2-2
CDR3 DNA: TGTGCCAGCAGCTTAAGGGTCGGGGTCCCTGAAGCTTTCTTT; CDR3 protein: CASSLRVGVPEAFF; D gene: NA; V gene: TRBV11-2; clone size: NA; J gene: TRBJ1-1
CDR3 DNA: TGTGCCATTTCGCTCCCGGGAGGGATGACTGAAGCTTTCTTT; CDR3 protein: CAISLPGGMTEAFF; D gene: NA; V gene: TRBV28; clone size: few; J gene: TRBJ1-1
CDR3 DNA: TGTGCCAGCTCACCACCGGCCGGGACAGGGAAGGCAAAAAACATTCAGTACTTC; CDR3 protein: CASSPPAGTGKAKNIQYF; D gene: TRBD1; V gene: TRBV18; clone size: NA; J gene: TRBJ2-4
CDR3 DNA: TGTGCCAGCAGCTTATCCGCGGGACAGCCAAACCTCTATGGCTACACCTTC; CDR3 protein: CASSLSAGQPNLYGYTF; D gene: TRBD1; V gene: TRBV11-1; clone size: NA; J gene: TRBJ1-2
CDR3 DNA: TGTGCCAGCAGTGAGGAGCTCACAGATACGCAGTATTTT; CDR3 protein: CASSEELTDTQYF; D gene: NA; V gene: TRBV2; clone size: NA; J gene: TRBJ2-3
CDR3 DNA: TGTGCCAGCAGAGGGACAGGGGAAGGGTACTATTCACCCCTCCACTTT; CDR3 protein: CASRGTGEGYYSPLHF; D gene: TRBD1; V gene: TRBV2; clone size: NA; J gene: TRBJ1-6
CDR3 DNA: TGTGCCATACAGGGGGACGACAATGAGCAGTTCTTC; CDR3 protein: CAIQGDDNEQFF; D gene: TRBD1; V gene: TRBV10-3; clone size: NA; J gene: TRBJ2-1
CDR3 DNA: TGTGCCAGCAGCAGAGAACCCGGAAACTATGGCTACACCTTC; CDR3 protein: CASSREPGNYGYTF; D gene: NA; V gene: TRBV9; clone size: once; J gene: TRBJ1-2
CDR3 DNA: TGTGCCAGCAGCTTAGGGGGAAGGGCAGAGACCCAGTACTTC; CDR3 protein: CASSLGGRAETQYF; D gene: NA; V gene: TRBV7-3; clone size: NA; J gene: TRBJ2-5
CDR3 DNA: TGTGCCAGCAGTAACCGGGACATTTACAATGAGCAGTTCTTC; CDR3 protein: CASSNRDIYNEQFF; D gene: NA; V gene: TRBV6-6; clone size: NA; J gene: TRBJ2-1
CDR3 DNA: TGTGCCAGCAGCACCCAGGGGGTCCCGGGCTATGGCTACACCTTC; CDR3 protein: CASSTQGVPGYGYTF; D gene: TRBD1; V gene: TRBV9; clone size: NA; J gene: TRBJ1-2
CDR3 DNA: TGTGCCAGCAGCTTGGATGGGCACTCTGGAAACACCATATATTTT; CDR3 protein: CASSLDGHSGNTIYF; D gene: NA; V gene: TRBV5-5; clone size: NA; J gene: TRBJ1-3
CDR3 DNA: TGTGCCAGCAAAAAACAGGGGGCCTTGGGCTACACCTTC; CDR3 protein: CASKKQGALGYTF; D gene: TRBD1; V gene: TRBV27; clone size: NA; J gene: TRBJ1-2
CDR3 DNA: TGTGCCAGCAGTGAAGACCCAGGCATCTATGGCTACACCTTC; CDR3 protein: CASSEDPGIYGYTF; D gene: NA; V gene: TRBV6-1; clone size: NA; J gene: TRBJ1-2
CDR3 DNA: TGTGCCAGTAGTACCCAATCAGTGAATCCTCCTGGAAACACCATATATTTT; CDR3 protein: CASSTQSVNPPGNTIYF; D gene: NA; V gene: TRBV19; clone size: NA; J gene: TRBJ1-3
CDR3 DNA: TGTGCCAGTAGCATCGGGACACCCGGGGGCATTTCACCCCTCCACTTT; CDR3 protein: CASSIGTPGGISPLHF; D gene: NA; V gene: TRBV19; clone size: NA; J gene: TRBJ1-6
CDR3 DNA: TGTGCCAGCAGTAGGACGGTTTATAGCAATCAGCCCCAGCATTTT; CDR3 protein: CASSRTVYSNQPQHF; D gene: NA; V gene: TRBV6-1; clone size: NA; J gene: TRBJ1-5
CDR3 DNA: TGCGCCAGCAGCGATAGGGACAGGGCGAACACTGAAGCTTTCTTT; CDR3 protein: CASSDRDRANTEAFF; D gene: TRBD1; V gene: TRBV5-1; clone size: once; J gene: TRBJ1-1
CDR3 DNA: TGTGCCAGCACCGCCCCGGGCCTCTATGGCTACACCTTC; CDR3 protein: CASTAPGLYGYTF; D gene: NA; V gene: TRBV5-4; clone size: NA; J gene: TRBJ1-2
CDR3 DNA: TGTGCCAGCAGTTTCGGACAGCGCCAAGAGACCCAGTACTTC; CDR3 protein: CASSFGQRQETQYF; D gene: NA; V gene: TRBV5-4; clone size: NA; J gene: TRBJ2-5
CDR3 DNA: TGTGCCAGCAGCTTCGGACAGGGGAGTCAAGAAAAACTGTTTTTT; CDR3 protein: CASSFGQGSQEKLFF; D gene: TRBD1; V gene: TRBV7-7; clone size: NA; J gene: TRBJ1-4
CDR3 DNA: TGTGCCAGCAGTGGGGATAATTCAGGGGGCCCAACCTATAATTCACCCCTCCACTTT; CDR3 protein: CASSGDNSGGPTYNSPLHF; D gene: TRBD1; V gene: TRBV2; clone size: once; J gene: TRBJ1-6
CDR3 DNA: TGCGCCAGCAGCCACCAACAGGGAGGAGAGGAAAAACTGTTTTTT; CDR3 protein: CASSHQQGGEEKLFF; D gene: NA; V gene: TRBV5-1; clone size: NA; J gene: TRBJ1-4
CDR3 DNA: TGTGCCAGTAGTCTCAACGGACAGGCCTGGGACACTGAAGCTTTCTTT; CDR3 protein: CASSLNGQAWDTEAFF; D gene: TRBD1; V gene: TRBV19; clone size: once; J gene: TRBJ1-1
CDR3 DNA: TGTGCCATCAGTTGGGGCAGGGTGAACACTGAAGCTTTCTTT; CDR3 protein: CAISWGRVNTEAFF; D gene: NA; V gene: TRBV10-3; clone size: once; J gene: TRBJ1-1
CDR3 DNA: TGCGCCAGCAGTGACGCCAGGGCAGGCACCGGGGAGCTGTTTTTT; CDR3 protein: CASSDARAGTGELFF; D gene: NA; V gene: TRBV10-1; clone size: NA; J gene: TRBJ2-2
CDR3 DNA: TGTGCCAGCTCCGGACAGGGGTTAAATCAGCCCCAGCATTTT; CDR3 protein: CASSGQGLNQPQHF; D gene: TRBD1; V gene: TRBV6-6; clone size: NA; J gene: TRBJ1-5